One and the same sample provided the 23 T cell receptor beta chains below, sequenced in a study of T cells in localized non-small cell lung cancer. Assay: immunoSEQ multiplex PCR; the TCRdb copy retains only in-frame clones and omits some. The table has about 59,000 clones, about nine tenths seen once; the top ten hold around 20%. This specimen was peripheral blood, taken before any cancer treatment. These receptors were obtained from a man aged 35 to 69 with stage I lung adenocarcinoma.

The rearrangement joins TRBV6-5 to TRBJ2-3; the D gene is possibly TRBD2 (6 bases). Per germline, CDR1 MNHEY and CDR2 SVGAGI. V was clipped by 2 bases and J by 7 bases, with 16 bases between them. The CDR3 contains 15 residues. The chain's CDR3 is CASSYDPSAHNTQYF. DNA for the CDR3: TGTGCCAGCAGTTACGACCCTAGCGCCCACAATACGCAGTATTTT.

This chain joins TRBV7-8 and TRBJ2-7, with D perhaps matching TRBD1 (6 bases). Germline lookup yields CDR1 SGHVS and CDR2 FQNEAQ. This CDR3 contains 17 residues. The germline V and J ends were trimmed by 5 bases and 6 bases, with 26 bases remaining between them. The CDR3 loop is CASSLRRGFGTRGEQYF. CDR3 bases: TGTGCCAGCAGCCTTAGGAGAGGGTTTGGGACAAGGGGCGAGCAGTACTTC.

This clone was recorded once. The chain recombines TRBV4-1 with TRBJ1-2; TRBD1 aligns across 9 bases. The V gene's germline CDR1 is MGHRA and CDR2 YSYEKL. This CDR3 is built from 18 residues. The V gene end was trimmed by 0 bases and the J gene end by 0 bases; junction bases not matched to a gene: 8. CDR3 nucleotide sequence: TGCGCCAGCAGCCAAGAAATCCTACAGGGGGCCACTAACTATGGCTACACCTTC. It codes for CASSQEILQGATNYGYTF.

The chain recombines TRBV11-2 with TRBJ2-5; D gene uncertain. Germline V lookup: CDR1 SGHAT, CDR2 FQNNGV. Deletions cut 1 base from V and 5 bases from J, with 20 bases between. The CDR3 has 17 amino acids. The CDR3, as DNA: TGTGCCAGCAGCTTAGGTGCTAGGGTAGGCCTTGAGGAGACCCAGTACTTC. Its translation: CASSLGARVGLEETQYF.

The V call is TRBV7-8, the J call TRBJ2-1, with D possibly being TRBD2 (6 bases). The CDR3 is made up of 16 amino acids. Looked up from germline, CDR1 is SGHVS and CDR2 is FQNEAQ. The germline V and J ends were trimmed by 2 bases and 1 base, with 12 bases remaining between them. CDR3 bases: TGTGCCAGCAGCTTATTTGAACGGGGGTCCTACAATGAGCAGTTCTTC. Encoded protein: CASSLFERGSYNEQFF. The variable domain in full, with the rest retrieved from reference TRBV7-8 and TRBJ2-1, is GAGVSQSPRYKVAKRGQDVALRCDPISGHVSLFWYQQALGQGPEFLTYFQNEAQLDKSGLPSDRFFAERPEGSVSTLKIQRTQQEDSAVYLCASSLFERGSYNEQFFGPGTRLTVL.

The chain links TRBV5-1 to TRBJ1-1; TRBD1 matches 9 bases. The J segment lost 4 bases and the V segment lost 3 bases, leaving 4 bases of the junction unmatched. Germline CDR1 reads SGHRS; CDR2 reads YFSETQ. The CDR3 runs 14 residues. CDR3 in DNA: TGCGCCAGCAGCTGGGACAGGGCTAGCACTGAAGCTTTCTTT. Translating gives CASSWDRASTEAFF.

The J gene is TRBJ1-2, the V gene TRBV18; D is unclear. The V gene lost 3 bases and the J gene lost 2 bases, with 13 bases spanning the gap. CDR1 is KGHSH and CDR2 is LQKENI in the germline V gene. The CDR3 is 15 amino acids. The chain's CDR3 is CASSPLGFDNYGYTF. The CDR3 bases are TGTGCCAGCTCACCTTTAGGATTTGACAACTATGGCTACACCTTC.

The V call is TRBV19, the J call TRBJ2-7; either TRBD1 or TRBD2 may fit D (5 bases each). Looked up from germline, CDR1 is LNHDA and CDR2 is SQIVND (reference sequence). The V end was cut by 8 bases, the J end by 1 base, with 12 bases between. The CDR3 contains 13 residues. CDR3 protein: CASSLGESYEQYF. CDR3 in DNA: TGTGCCAGTTCCTTGGGGGAGTCCTACGAGCAGTACTTC.

The CDR3 bases are TGCGCCAGCAGCTTGGTTCCCGGGGGCTACGAGCAGTACTTC. Its protein is CASSLVPGGYEQYF. The gene calls are TRBV5-1 and TRBJ2-7; perhaps TRBD2 as D (6 bases). The CDR3 covers 14 residues. The germline V gene has CDR1 SGHRS and CDR2 YFSETQ. V was pared by 0 bases and J by 3 bases, with 10 bases between.

The chain has TRBV11-2 and TRBJ2-7; 9 bases line up with TRBD2. Unmatched junction bases numbered 9, after V lost 6 bases and J lost 3 bases. CDR1 is SGHAT, CDR2 FQNNGV, per germline. This CDR3 has 15 amino acids. CDR3 region: CASSTSSGTSYEQYF. CDR3 bases: TGTGCCAGCAGTACATCTAGCGGGACTAGCTACGAGCAGTACTTC. The full variable domain, rest sourced from reference TRBV11-2 and TRBJ2-7, is EAGVAQSPRYKIIEKRQSVAFWCNPISGHATLYWYQQILGQGPKLLIQFQNNGVVDDSQLPKDRFSAERLKGVDSTLKIQPAKLEDSAVYLCASSTSSGTSYEQYFGPGTRLTVT.

The chain has TRBV27 and TRBJ2-3; D is uncertain. Trimming stripped 2 bases from V and 5 bases from J, with 8 bases between. There are 13 residues in the CDR3. Per the germline V gene, CDR1 is MNHEY and CDR2 is SMNVEV (reference sequence). The CDR3 DNA reads as TGTGCCAGCAGTTTAAAGGGTCGAGATACGCAGTATTTT. Translation: CASSLKGRDTQYF.

This rearrangement joins TRBV25-1 to TRBJ2-7; no reliable D call. V was pared by 4 bases and J by 3 bases, with 7 bases between. This CDR3 has 12 amino acids. Germline loops: CDR1 MGHDK, CDR2 SYGVNS. This CDR3 is CASSGLVYEQYF. CDR3 DNA: TGTGCCAGCAGTGGTCTGGTCTACGAGCAGTACTTC.

The J gene is TRBJ1-2, the V gene TRBV2; 8 nucleotides agree with TRBD1. V lost 1 base to trimming and J lost 7 bases; unmatched junction nucleotides: 8. Looked up from germline, CDR1 is SNHLY and CDR2 is FYNNEI. This CDR3 has 15 residues. CDR3 in amino acids: CASSEGGQGVSGYTF. The CDR3 nucleotides are TGTGCCAGCAGTGAAGGCGGACAGGGCGTTAGTGGCTACACCTTC.

The sample holds a few counts of this clone. The chain employs TRBV7-2 and TRBJ1-2; D not resolved. CDR3 length: 15 amino acids. V lost 4 bases to trimming and J lost 3 bases, with 15 bases between them. The germline V gene encodes CDR1 SGHTA and CDR2 FQGNSA. Here the CDR3 reads CASSSTPTAHYGYTF. In DNA, the CDR3 is TGTGCCAGCAGCTCAACCCCTACAGCCCACTATGGCTACACCTTC.

The gene calls are TRBV7-3 and TRBJ2-6, with D unresolved. This CDR3 spans 15 amino acids. Germline values: CDR1 SGHTA, CDR2 FQGTGA. The germline V and J ends were trimmed by 0 bases and 0 bases, with 3 bases remaining between them. The CDR3 DNA is TGTGCCAGCAGCTTAACCAGCTCTGGGGCCAACGTCCTGACTTTC. Protein sequence: CASSLTSSGANVLTF.

J is TRBJ2-1 and V is TRBV20-1; no clear D. CDR3 length equals 10 residues. V was pared by 3 bases and J by 8 bases, with 5 bases between. Looked up from germline, CDR1 is DFQATT and CDR2 is SNEGSKA (reference sequence). The CDR3 is CSASGYEQFF. In nucleotides, the CDR3 is TGCAGTGCTAGTGGATATGAGCAGTTCTTC.

This rearrangement joins TRBV19 to TRBJ2-2, with unresolved D. Trimming pared 2 bases from V and 6 bases from J, leaving 7 bases between. The CDR3 length is 13 residues. Germline loops: CDR1 LNHDA, CDR2 SQIVND (reference sequence). CDR3 region: CASSIMIAGELFF. The CDR3 region has the DNA TGTGCCAGTAGTATAATGATCGCCGGGGAGCTGTTTTTT. The complete variable domain, with remaining parts taken from reference TRBV19 and TRBJ2-2, reads DGGITQSPKYLFRKEGQNVTLSCEQNLNHDAMYWYRQDPGQGLRLIYYSQIVNDFQKGDIAEGYSVSREKKESFPLTVTSAQKNPTAFYLCASSIMIAGELFFGEGSRLTVL.

The gene calls are TRBV30 and TRBJ2-2; D might be TRBD1 or TRBD2, each matching 5 bases. CDR1 is GTSNPN and CDR2 is SVGIG in the germline V gene (reference sequence). The CDR3 is made up of 17 amino acids. V gave up 3 bases and J gave up 5 bases, with 22 bases separating them. CDR3 in amino acids: CAWSYRKGLPGTGELFF. The CDR3 DNA is TGTGCCTGGAGCTACCGCAAGGGGCTCCCGGGGACCGGGGAGCTGTTTTTT.

This chain connects TRBV18 to TRBJ1-5; 7 positions match TRBD1. V was clipped by 2 bases and J by 4 bases; unmatched bases: 8. The CDR3 sequence is 16 residues long. Germline CDR1 reads KGHSH; CDR2 reads LQKENI. This CDR3 is CASSPSLGQPNQPQHF. DNA of the CDR3: TGTGCCAGCTCACCAAGCTTGGGACAGCCTAATCAGCCCCAGCATTTT.

The DNA of the CDR3 is TGTGCCAGCAGCGTAGGCCCCCGGGACAGGGGTAAAGAGACCCAGTACTTC. It specifies CASSVGPRDRGKETQYF. This sequence joins TRBV9 and TRBJ2-5, with 10 bases lining up with TRBD1. Germline V gene sequence: CDR1 SGDLS, CDR2 YYNGEE. This CDR3 is built from 17 residues. J was trimmed by 3 bases and V by 0 bases; bases with no gene match: 8.

The DNA for the CDR3 is TGTGCCACCCAACGGAGGCTAGCGGATACAGATACGCAGTATTTT. Its protein is CATQRRLADTDTQYF. J is TRBJ2-3 and V is TRBV27, with 7 bases fitting TRBD2. There are 15 residues in the CDR3. V was pared by 10 bases and J by 3 bases, with 13 bases of the junction left unmatched. In germline, CDR1 is MNHEY, CDR2 SMNVEV (reference sequence).

On this clone itself: Other DNA variants within this sample encode the same CDR3. The gene calls are TRBV19 and TRBJ1-1; D is undetermined. This CDR3 contains 14 residues. The germline gives CDR1 LNHDA, CDR2 SQIVND (reference sequence). The germline V and J ends were trimmed by 4 bases and 0 bases, with 9 bases remaining between them. CDR3 region: CASSRDGLNTEAFF. The CDR3 DNA follows: TGTGCCAGTAGTAGAGACGGGTTGAACACTGAAGCTTTCTTT.

This rearrangement joins TRBV9 to TRBJ2-7; the match to TRBD2 covers 10 bases. V lost 4 bases, J lost 3 bases, and 7 bases stayed unmatched. Germline V lookup: CDR1 SGDLS, CDR2 YYNGEE. The CDR3 contains 15 residues. CDR3 bases: TGTGCCAGCAGCATTGGGACTAGCGTAAACTACGAGCAGTACTTC. Translating it yields CASSIGTSVNYEQYF.